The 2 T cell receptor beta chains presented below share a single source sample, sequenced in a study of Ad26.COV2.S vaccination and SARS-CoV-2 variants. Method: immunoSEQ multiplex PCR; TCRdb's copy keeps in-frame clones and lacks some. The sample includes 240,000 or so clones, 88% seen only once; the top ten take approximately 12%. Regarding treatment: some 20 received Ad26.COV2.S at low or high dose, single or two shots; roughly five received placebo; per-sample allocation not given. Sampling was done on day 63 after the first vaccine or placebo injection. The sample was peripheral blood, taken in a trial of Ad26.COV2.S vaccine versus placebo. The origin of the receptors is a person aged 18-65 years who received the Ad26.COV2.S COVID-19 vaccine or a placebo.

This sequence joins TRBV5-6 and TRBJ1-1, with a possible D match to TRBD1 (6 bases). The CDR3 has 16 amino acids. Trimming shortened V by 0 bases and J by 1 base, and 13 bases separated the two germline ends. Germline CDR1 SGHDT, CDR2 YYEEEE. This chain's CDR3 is CASSLDSGTSNTEAFF. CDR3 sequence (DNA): TGTGCCAGCAGCTTGGACAGCGGGACATCGAACACTGAAGCTTTCTTT. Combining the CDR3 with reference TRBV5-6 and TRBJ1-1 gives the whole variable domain DAGVTQSPTHLIKTRGQQVTLRCSPKSGHDTVSWYQQALGQGPQFIFQYYEEEERQRGNFPDRFSGHQFPNYSSELNVNALLLGDSALYLCASSLDSGTSNTEAFFGQGTRLTVV.

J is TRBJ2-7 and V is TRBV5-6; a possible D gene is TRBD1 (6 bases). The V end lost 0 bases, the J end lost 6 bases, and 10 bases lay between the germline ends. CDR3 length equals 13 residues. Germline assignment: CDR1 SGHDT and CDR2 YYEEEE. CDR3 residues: CASSLDRVSEQYF. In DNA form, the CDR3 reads TGTGCCAGCAGCTTGGACAGGGTTAGCGAGCAGTACTTC.